This TCR beta chain was documented in a study of T cells in Graves' hyperthyroidism and ophthalmopathy. There were TCR beta CDR3 regions amplified from RNA transcripts. The HTBI primer set drove a first-round RT-PCR of the TCR CDR3. TCRdb reprocessed the multiplex PCR reads with MiXCR, giving one entry per CDR3 protein. This sample carries over 550,000 distinct CDR3 sequences, 16% of them seen once, and the ten largest clones take around 19%. This clonotype was detected many times. Sequencing used blood. This sequence originates from a woman between 18 and 29 years old with Graves' hyperthyroidism.

Here the CDR3 reads CASSGRGPNTGELFF. In nucleotides, the CDR3 is TGTGCCAGCAGCGGGCGGGGGCCGAACACCGGGGAGCTGTTTTTT. The chain couples TRBV2 to TRBJ2-2, with D tentatively TRBD2 (7 bases). V dropped 6 bases and J dropped 0 bases, with 11 bases sitting between them. Per the germline V gene, CDR1 is SNHLY and CDR2 is FYNNEI. The CDR3 is 15 residues long.